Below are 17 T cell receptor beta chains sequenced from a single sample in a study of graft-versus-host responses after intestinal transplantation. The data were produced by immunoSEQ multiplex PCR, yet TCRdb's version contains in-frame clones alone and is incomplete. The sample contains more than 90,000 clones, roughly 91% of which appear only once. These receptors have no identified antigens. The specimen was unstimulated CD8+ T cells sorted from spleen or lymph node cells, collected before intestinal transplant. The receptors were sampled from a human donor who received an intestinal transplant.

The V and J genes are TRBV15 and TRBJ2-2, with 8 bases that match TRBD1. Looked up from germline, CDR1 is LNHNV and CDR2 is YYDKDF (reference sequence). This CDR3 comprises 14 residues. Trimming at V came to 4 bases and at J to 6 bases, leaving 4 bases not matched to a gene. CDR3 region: CATSTDRGSGELFF. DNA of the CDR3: TGTGCCACCAGCACCGACAGGGGTTCCGGGGAGCTGTTTTTT.

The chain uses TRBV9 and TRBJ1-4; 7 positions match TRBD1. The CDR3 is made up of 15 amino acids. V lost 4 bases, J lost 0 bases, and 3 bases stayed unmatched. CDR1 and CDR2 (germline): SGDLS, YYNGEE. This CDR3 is CASSRGQATNEKLFF. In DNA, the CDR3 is TGTGCCAGCAGCAGAGGACAGGCAACTAATGAAAAACTGTTTTTT.

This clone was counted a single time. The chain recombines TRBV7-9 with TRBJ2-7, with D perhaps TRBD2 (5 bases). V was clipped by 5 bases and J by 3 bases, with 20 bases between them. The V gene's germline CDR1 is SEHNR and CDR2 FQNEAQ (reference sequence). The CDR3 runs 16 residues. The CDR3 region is CASSASPTGEFYEQYF. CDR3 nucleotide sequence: TGTGCCAGCAGCGCGTCCCCGACCGGGGAGTTCTACGAGCAGTACTTC.

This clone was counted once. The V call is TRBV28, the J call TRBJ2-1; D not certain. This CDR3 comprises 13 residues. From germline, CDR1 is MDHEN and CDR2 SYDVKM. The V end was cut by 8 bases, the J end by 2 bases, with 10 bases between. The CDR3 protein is CASEAVTYNEQFF. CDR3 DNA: TGTGCCAGCGAGGCGGTTACCTACAATGAGCAGTTCTTC.

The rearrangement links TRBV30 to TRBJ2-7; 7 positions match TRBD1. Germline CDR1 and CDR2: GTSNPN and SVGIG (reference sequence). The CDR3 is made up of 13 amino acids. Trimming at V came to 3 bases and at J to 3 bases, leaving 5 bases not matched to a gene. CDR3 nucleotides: TGTGCCTGGAGCACCGGGACAGACTACGAGCAGTACTTC. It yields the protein CAWSTGTDYEQYF.

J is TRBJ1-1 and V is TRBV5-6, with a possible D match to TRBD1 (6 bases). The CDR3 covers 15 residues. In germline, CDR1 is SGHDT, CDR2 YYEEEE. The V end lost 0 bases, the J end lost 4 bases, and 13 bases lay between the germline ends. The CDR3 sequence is CASSLEGGGGTEAFF. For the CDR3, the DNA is TGTGCCAGCAGCTTGGAGGGTGGGGGCGGCACTGAAGCTTTCTTT.

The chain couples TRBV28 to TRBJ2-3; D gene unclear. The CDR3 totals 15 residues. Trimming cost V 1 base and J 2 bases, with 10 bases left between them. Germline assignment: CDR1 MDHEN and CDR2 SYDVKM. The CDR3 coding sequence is TGTGCCAGCAGTTTATCGCGTCCCGACACAGATACGCAGTATTTT. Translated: CASSLSRPDTDTQYF.

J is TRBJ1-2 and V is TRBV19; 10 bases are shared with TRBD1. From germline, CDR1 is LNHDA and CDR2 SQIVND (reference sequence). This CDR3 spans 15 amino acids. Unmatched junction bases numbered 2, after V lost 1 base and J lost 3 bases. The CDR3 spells CASSIGTGGHYGYTF. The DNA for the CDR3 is TGTGCCAGTAGTATAGGGACAGGGGGACACTATGGCTACACCTTC.

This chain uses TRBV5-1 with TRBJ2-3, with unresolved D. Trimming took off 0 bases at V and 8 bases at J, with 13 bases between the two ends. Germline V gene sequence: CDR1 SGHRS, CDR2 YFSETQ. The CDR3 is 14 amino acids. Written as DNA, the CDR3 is TGCGCCAGCAGCTTGGAGCAGGATTTGAGTACGCAGTATTTT. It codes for CASSLEQDLSTQYF.

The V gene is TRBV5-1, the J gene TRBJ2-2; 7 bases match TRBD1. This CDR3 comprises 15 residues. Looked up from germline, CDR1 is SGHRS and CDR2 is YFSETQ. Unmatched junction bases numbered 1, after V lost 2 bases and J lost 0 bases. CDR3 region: CASSFTGANTGELFF. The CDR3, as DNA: TGCGCCAGCAGCTTTACAGGGGCGAACACCGGGGAGCTGTTTTTT.

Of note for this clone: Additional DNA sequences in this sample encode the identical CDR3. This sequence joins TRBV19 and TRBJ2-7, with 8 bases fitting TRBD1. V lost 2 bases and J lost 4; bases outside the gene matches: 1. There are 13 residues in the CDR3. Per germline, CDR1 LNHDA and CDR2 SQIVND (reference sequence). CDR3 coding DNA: TGTGCCAGTAGTATACAGGGGGCATACGAGCAGTACTTC. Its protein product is CASSIQGAYEQYF. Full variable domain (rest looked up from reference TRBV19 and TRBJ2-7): DGGITQSPKYLFRKEGQNVTLSCEQNLNHDAMYWYRQDPGQGLRLIYYSQIVNDFQKGDIAEGYSVSREKKESFPLTVTSAQKNPTAFYLCASSIQGAYEQYFGPGTRLTVT.

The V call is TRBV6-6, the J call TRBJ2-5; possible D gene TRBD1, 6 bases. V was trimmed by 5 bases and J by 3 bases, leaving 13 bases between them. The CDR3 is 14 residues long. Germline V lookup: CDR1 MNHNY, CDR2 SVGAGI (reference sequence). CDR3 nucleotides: TGTGCCAGCAGTATCGACTCAGGGGAAGAGACCCAGTACTTC. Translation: CASSIDSGEETQYF.

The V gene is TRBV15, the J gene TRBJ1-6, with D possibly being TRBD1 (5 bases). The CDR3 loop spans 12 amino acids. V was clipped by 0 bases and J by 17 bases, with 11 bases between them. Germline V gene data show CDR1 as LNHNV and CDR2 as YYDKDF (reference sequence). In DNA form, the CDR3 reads TGTGCCACCAGCAGAGATGAAGGGGTGGTCCACTTT. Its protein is CATSRDEGVVHF.

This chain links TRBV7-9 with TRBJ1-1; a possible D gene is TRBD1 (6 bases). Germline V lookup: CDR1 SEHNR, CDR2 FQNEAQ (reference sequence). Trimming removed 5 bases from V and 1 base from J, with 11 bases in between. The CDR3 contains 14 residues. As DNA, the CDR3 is TGTGCCAGCAGCCAACCGGGACAGAACACTGAAGCTTTCTTT. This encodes CASSQPGQNTEAFF.

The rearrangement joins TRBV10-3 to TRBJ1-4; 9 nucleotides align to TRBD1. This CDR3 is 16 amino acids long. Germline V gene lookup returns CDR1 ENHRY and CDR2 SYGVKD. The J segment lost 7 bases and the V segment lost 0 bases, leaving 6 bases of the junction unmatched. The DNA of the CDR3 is TGTGCCATCAGTGAGTCCTTCGGGACAGGGACTGAAAAACTGTTTTTT. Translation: CAISESFGTGTEKLFF.

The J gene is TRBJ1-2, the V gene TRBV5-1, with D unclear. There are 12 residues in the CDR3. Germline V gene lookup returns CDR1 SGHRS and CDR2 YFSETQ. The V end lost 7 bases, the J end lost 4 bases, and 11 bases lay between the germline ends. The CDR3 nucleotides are TGCGCCAGCGCCGAAGCGCTCTATGGCTACACCTTC. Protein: CASAEALYGYTF. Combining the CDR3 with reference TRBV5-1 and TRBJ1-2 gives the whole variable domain KAGVTQTPRYLIKTRGQQVTLSCSPISGHRSVSWYQQTPGQGLQFLFEYFSETQRNKGNFPGRFSGRQFSNSRSEMNVSTLELGDSALYLCASAEALYGYTFGSGTRLTVV.

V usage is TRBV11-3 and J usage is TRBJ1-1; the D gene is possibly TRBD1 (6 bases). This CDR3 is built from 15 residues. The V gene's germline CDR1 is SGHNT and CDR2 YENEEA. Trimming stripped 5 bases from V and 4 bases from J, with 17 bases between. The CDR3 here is CASSPREGVGTEAFF. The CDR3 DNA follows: TGTGCCAGCAGCCCCCGGGAGGGGGTGGGCACTGAAGCTTTCTTT.